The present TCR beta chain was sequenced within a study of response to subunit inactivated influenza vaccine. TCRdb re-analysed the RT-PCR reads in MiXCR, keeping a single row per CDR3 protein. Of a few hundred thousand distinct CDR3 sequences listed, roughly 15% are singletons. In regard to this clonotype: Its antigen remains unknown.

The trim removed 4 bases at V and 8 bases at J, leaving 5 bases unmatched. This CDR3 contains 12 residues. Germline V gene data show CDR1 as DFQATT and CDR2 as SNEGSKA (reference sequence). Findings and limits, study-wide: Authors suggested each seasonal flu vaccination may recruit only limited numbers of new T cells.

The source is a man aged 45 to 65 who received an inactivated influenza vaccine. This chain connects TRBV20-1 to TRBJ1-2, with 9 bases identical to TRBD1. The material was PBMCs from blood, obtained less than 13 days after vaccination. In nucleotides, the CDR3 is TGCAGTGCTAAAACAGGGGGCGTAGGCTACACCTTC. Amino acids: CSAKTGGVGYTF.